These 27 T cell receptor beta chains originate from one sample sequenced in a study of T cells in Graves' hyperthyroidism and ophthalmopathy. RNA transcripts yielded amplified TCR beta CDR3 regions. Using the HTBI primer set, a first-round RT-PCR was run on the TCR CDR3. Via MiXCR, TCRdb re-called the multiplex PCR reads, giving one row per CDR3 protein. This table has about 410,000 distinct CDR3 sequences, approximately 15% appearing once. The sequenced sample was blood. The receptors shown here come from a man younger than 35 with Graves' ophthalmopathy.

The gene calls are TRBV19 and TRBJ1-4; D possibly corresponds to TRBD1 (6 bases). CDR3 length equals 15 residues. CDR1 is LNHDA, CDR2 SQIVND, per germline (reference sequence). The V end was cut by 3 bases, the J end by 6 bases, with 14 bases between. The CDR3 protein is CASSIGQTRDEKLFF. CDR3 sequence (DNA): TGTGCCAGTAGTATCGGACAGACCCGGGATGAAAAACTGTTTTTT.

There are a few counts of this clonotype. CDR3 coding DNA: TGTGCCACCAGTGACAGGATGACCGCCTACAATGAGCAGTTCTTC. Protein sequence: CATSDRMTAYNEQFF. V gene TRBV24-1 combines with J gene TRBJ2-1; D is uncertain. Germline V gene data show CDR1 as KGHDR and CDR2 as SFDVKD. CDR3 length equals 15 residues. Trimming took off 4 bases at V and 2 bases at J, with 11 bases between the two ends.

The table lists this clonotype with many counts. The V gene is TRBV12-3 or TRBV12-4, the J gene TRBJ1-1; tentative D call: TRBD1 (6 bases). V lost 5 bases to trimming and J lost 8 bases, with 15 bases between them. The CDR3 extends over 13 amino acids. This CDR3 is CASSPQGSGEAFF. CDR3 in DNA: TGTGCCAGCAGTCCGCAGGGGTCCGGCGAAGCTTTCTTT.

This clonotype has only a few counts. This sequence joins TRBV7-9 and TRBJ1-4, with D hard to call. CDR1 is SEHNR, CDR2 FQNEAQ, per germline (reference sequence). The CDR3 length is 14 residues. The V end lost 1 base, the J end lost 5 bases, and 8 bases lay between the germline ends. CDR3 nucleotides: TGTGCCAGCAGCTTAGTTGTGGGGAATGAAAAACTGTTTTTT. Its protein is CASSLVVGNEKLFF. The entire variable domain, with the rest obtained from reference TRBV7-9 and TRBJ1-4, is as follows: DTGVSQNPRHKITKRGQNVTFRCDPISEHNRLYWYRQTLGQGPEFLTYFQNEAQLEKSRLLSDRFSAERPKGSFSTLEIQRTEQGDSAMYLCASSLVVGNEKLFFGSGTQLSVL.

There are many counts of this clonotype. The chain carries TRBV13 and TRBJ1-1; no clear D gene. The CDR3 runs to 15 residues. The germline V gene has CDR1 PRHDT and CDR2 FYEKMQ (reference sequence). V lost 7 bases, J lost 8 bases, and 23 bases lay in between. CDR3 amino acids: CASKAVSATSPEAFF. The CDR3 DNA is TGTGCCAGCAAGGCGGTAAGCGCTACCAGCCCAGAAGCTTTCTTT.

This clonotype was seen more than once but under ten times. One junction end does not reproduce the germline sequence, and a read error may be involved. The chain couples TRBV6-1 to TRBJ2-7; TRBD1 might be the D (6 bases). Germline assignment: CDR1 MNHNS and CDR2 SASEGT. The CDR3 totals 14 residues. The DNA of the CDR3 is TGTGTCAGCAGTCCCTCCAGGGGATCCTACGAGCAGTACTTC. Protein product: CVSSPSRGSYEQYF.

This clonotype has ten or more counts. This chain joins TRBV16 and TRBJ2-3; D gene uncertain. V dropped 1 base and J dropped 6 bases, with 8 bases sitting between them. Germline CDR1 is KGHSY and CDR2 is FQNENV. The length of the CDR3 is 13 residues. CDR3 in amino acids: CASSQLGIDTQYF. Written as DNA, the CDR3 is TGTGCCAGCAGCCAATTGGGGATCGATACGCAGTATTTT. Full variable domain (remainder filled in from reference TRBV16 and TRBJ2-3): GEEVAQTPKHLVRGEGQKAKLYCAPIKGHSYVFWYQQVLKNEFKFLISFQNENVFDETGMPKERFSAKCLPNSPCSLEIQATKLEDSAVYFCASSQLGIDTQYFGPGTRLTVL.

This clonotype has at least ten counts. The CDR3 DNA reads TGTGCCAGCACCGATGTGGGGGTTTCTTCCGAGCAGTACTTC. Its translation: CASTDVGVSSEQYF. The J gene is TRBJ2-7, the V gene TRBV12-3 or TRBV12-4; D possibly uses TRBD1 or TRBD2 (5 bases each). The CDR3 has 14 amino acids. Trimming took off 7 bases at V and 6 bases at J, with 19 bases between the two ends.

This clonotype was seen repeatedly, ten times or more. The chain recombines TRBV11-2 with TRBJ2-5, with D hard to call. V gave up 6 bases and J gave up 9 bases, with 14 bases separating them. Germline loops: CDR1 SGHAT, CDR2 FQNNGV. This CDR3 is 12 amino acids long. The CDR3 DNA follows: TGTGCCAGCAGACCCACAGCCAAGGCCCAGTACTTC. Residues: CASRPTAKAQYF. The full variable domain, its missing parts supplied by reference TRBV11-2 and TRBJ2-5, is EAGVAQSPRYKIIEKRQSVAFWCNPISGHATLYWYQQILGQGPKLLIQFQNNGVVDDSQLPKDRFSAERLKGVDSTLKIQPAKLEDSAVYLCASRPTAKAQYFGPGTRLLVL.

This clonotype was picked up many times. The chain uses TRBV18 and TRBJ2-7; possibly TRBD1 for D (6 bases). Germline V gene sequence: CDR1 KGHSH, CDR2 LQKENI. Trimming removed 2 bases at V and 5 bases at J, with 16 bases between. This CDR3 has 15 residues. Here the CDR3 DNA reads TGTGCCAGCTCACCAGAAGGGTTCAGGGGCCACGAGCAGTACTTC. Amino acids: CASSPEGFRGHEQYF.

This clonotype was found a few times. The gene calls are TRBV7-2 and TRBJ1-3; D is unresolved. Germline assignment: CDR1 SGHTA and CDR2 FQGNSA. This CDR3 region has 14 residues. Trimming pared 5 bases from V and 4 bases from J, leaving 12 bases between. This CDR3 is CASSRWVSGNTIYF. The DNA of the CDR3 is TGTGCCAGCAGCCGGTGGGTATCCGGAAACACCATATATTTT.

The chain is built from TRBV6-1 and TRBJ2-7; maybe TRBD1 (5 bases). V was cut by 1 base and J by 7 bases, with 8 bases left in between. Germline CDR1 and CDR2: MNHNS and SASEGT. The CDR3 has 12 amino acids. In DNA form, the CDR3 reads TGTGCCAGCAGTGAAGGGACACGTGAGCAGTACTTC. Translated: CASSEGTREQYF.

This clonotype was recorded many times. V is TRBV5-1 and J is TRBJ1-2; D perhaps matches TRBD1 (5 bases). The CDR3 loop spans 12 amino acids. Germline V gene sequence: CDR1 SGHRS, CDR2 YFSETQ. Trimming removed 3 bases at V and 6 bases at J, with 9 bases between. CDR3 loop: CASSSGSHGYTF. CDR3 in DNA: TGCGCCAGCAGCTCAGGGTCCCATGGCTACACCTTC.

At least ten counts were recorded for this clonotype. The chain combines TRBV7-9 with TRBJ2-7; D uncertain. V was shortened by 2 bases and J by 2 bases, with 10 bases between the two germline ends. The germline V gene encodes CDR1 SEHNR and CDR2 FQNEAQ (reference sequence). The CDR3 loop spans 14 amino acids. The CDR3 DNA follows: TGTGCCAGCAGCTTATTTATAGGGCCCTACGAGCAGTACTTC. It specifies CASSLFIGPYEQYF.

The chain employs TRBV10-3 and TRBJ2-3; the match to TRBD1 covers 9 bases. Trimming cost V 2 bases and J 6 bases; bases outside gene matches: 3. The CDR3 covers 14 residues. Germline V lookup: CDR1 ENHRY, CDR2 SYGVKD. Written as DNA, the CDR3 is TGTGCCATCAGTGAGAGGACAGGGGAGGATACGCAGTATTTT. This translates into CAISERTGEDTQYF.

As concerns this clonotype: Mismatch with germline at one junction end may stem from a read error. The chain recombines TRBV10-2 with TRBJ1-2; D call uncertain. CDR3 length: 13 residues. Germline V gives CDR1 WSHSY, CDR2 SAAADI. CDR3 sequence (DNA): TGCGCCAGCAGTAGGGCTCCCACGGATGGCCACACCTTC. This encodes CASSRAPTDGHTF.

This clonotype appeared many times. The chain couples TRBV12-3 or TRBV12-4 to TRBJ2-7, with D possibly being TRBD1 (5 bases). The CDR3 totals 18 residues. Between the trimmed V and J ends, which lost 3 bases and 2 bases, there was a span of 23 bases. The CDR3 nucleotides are TGTGCCAGCAGTTTGTTGGCAGGGTACCAGCCTAACACCTACGAGCAGTACTTC. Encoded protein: CASSLLAGYQPNTYEQYF.

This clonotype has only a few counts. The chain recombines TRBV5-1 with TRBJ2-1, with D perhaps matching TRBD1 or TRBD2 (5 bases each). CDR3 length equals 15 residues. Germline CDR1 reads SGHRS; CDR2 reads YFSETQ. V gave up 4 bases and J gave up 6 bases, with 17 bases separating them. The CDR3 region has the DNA TGCGCCAGCAGCCCCGATAGGGGAGCGGTCAATGAGCAGTTCTTC. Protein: CASSPDRGAVNEQFF.

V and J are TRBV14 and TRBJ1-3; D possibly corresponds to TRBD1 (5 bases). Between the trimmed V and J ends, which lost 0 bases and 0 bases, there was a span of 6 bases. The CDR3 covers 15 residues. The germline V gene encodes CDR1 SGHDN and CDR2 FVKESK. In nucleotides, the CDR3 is TGTGCCAGCAGCCAAGATCAGGGCTCTGGAAACACCATATATTTT. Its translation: CASSQDQGSGNTIYF.

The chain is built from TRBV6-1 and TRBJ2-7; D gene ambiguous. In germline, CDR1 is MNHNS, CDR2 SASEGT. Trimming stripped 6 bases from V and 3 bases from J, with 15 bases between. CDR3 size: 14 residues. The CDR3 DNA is TGTGCCAGCAGACCCTCTGGGAACTTCTACGAGCAGTACTTC. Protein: CASRPSGNFYEQYF.

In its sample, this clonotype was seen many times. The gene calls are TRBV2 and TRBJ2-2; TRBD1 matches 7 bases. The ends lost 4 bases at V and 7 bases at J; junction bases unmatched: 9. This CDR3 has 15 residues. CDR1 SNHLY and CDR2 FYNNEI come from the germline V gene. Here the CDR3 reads CASSGNPTGIGELFF. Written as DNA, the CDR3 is TGTGCCAGCAGTGGAAACCCGACAGGGATCGGGGAGCTGTTTTTT.

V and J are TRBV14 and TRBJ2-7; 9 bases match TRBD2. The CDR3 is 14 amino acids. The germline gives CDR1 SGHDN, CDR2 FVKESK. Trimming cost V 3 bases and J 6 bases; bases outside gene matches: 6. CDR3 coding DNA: TGTGCCAGCAGCCACCCGGGACTAGCAGTCGAGCAGTACTTC. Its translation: CASSHPGLAVEQYF.

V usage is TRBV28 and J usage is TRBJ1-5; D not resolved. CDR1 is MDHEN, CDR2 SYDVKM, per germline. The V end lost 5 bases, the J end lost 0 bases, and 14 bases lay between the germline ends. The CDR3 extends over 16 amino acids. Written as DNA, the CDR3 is TGTGCCAGCAGTACGCCCCAAGAGTATAGCAATCAGCCCCAGCATTTT. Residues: CASSTPQEYSNQPQHF. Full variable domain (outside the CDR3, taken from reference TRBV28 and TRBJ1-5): DVKVTQSSRYLVKRTGEKVFLECVQDMDHENMFWYRQDPGLGLRLIYFSYDVKMKEKGDIPEGYSVSREKKERFSLILESASTNQTSMYLCASSTPQEYSNQPQHFGDGTRLSIL.

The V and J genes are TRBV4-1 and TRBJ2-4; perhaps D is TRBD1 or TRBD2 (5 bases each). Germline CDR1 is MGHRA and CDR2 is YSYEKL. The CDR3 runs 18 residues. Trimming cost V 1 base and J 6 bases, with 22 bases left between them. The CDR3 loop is CASSQGTPTLESGNIQYF. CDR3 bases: TGCGCCAGCAGCCAAGGGACACCTACACTAGAGTCGGGAAACATTCAGTACTTC.

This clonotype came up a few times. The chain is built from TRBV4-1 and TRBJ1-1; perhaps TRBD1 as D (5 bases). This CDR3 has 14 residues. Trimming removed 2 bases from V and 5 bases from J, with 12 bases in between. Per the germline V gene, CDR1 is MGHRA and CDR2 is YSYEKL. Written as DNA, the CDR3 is TGCGCCAGCAGCCAAACGTCGGGGGGAACTGAAGCTTTCTTT. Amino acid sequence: CASSQTSGGTEAFF.

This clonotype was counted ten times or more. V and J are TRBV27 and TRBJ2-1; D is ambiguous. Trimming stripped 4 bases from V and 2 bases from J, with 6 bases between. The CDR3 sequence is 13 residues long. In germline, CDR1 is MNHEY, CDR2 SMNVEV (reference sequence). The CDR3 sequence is CASSSTTYNEQFF. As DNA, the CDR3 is TGTGCCAGCAGTTCGACCACCTACAATGAGCAGTTCTTC.

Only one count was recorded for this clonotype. In nucleotides, the CDR3 is TGTGCCAGCAGTGACAACATGGGGAACTATGGCTACACCTTC. Translation gives CASSDNMGNYGYTF. V gene TRBV6-2 or TRBV6-3 combines with J gene TRBJ1-2; no reliable D call. Germline V lookup: CDR1 MNHEY, CDR2 SVGEGT. The CDR3 sequence is 14 residues long. V lost 5 bases, J lost 2 bases, and 12 bases lay in between.